The text below deals with one TCR beta chain. This entry is derived from a study of blood T cell repertoires in COVID-19. The assay was immunoSEQ multiplex PCR, and TCRdb's table has in-frame clones only and misses some. The sample includes roughly 250,000 clones, about 85% seen only once; the top ten take roughly 6%. The CDR3 length is 16 residues. After removal of 4 bases from V and 2 bases from J, the junction contained 8 bases not matched to a gene. Per the germline V gene, CDR1 is LNHDA and CDR2 is SQIVND (reference sequence). This sequence was found in a woman under 40 with acute COVID-19. The V call is TRBV19, the J call TRBJ1-1; 9 bases align to TRBD1. Input material: PBMCs or T cells enriched from blood (not recorded which). The CDR3 region is CASSTLNRGHNTEAFF. The CDR3, as DNA: TGTGCCAGTAGTACTCTTAACAGGGGGCATAACACTGAAGCTTTCTTT.